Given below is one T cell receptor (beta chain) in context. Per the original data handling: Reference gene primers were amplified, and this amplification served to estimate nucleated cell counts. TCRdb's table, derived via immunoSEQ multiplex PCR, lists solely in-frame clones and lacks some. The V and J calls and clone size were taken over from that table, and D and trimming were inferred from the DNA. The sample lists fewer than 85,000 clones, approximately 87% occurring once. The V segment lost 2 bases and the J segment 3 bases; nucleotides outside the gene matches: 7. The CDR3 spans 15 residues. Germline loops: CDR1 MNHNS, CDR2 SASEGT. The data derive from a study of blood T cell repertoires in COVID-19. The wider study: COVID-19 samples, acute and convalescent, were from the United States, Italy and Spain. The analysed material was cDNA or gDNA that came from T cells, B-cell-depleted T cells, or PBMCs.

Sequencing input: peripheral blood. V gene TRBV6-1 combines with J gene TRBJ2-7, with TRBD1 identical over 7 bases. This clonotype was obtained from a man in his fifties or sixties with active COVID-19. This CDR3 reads CASSEYGDSLYEQYF. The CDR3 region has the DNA TGTGCCAGCAGTGAATATGGGGACAGCCTCTACGAGCAGTACTTC.